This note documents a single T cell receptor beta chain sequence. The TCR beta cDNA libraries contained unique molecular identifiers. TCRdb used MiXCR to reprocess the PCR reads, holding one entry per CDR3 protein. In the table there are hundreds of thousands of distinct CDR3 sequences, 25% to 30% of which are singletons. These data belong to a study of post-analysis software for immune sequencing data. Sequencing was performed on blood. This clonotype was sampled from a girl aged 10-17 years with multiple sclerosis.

CDR3 DNA sequence: TGTGCCAGCAGTCCCCCGGGGGGGGCGCAGTCTGGCTACACCTTC. It encodes CASSPPGGAQSGYTF. The V gene is TRBV28, the J gene TRBJ1-2, with D perhaps matching TRBD1 (6 bases). CDR3 length: 15 residues. Germline CDR1 and CDR2: MDHEN and SYDVKM. Trimming removed 5 bases at V and 7 bases at J, with 20 bases between.